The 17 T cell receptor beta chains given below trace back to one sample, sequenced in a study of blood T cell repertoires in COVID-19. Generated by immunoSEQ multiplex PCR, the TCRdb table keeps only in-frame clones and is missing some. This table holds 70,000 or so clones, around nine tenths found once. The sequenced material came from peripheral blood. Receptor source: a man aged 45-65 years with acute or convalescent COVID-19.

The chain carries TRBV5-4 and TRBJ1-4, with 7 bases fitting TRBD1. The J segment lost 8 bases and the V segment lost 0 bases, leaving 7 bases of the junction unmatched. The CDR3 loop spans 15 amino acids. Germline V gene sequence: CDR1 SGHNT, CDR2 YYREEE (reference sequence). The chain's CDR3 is CASSLGQGVGEKLFF. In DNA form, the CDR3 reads TGTGCCAGCAGCTTGGGGCAGGGGGTTGGAGAAAAACTGTTTTTT.

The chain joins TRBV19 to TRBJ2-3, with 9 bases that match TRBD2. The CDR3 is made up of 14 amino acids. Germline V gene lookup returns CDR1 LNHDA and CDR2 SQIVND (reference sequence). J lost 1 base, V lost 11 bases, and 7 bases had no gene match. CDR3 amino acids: CAAAASGGTDTQYF. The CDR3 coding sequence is TGTGCCGCCGCTGCTAGCGGGGGCACAGATACGCAGTATTTT.

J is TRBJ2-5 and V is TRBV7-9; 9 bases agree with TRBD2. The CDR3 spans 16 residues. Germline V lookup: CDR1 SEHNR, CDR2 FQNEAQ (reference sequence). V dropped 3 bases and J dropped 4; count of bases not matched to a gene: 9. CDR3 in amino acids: CASSFLGGGAGETQYF. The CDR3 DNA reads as TGTGCCAGCAGCTTTCTGGGCGGGGGGGCCGGAGAGACCCAGTACTTC.

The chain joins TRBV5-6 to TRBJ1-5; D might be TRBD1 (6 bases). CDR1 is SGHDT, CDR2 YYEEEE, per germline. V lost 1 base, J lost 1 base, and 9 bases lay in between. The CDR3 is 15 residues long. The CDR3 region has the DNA TGTGCCAGCAGCTTGAACAGGGTGAGCAATCAGCCCCAGCATTTT. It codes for CASSLNRVSNQPQHF.

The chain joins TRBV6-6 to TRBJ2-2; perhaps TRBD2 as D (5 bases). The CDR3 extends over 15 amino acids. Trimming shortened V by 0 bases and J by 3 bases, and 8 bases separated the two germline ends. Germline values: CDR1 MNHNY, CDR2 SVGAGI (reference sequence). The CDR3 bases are TGTGCCAGCAGTTACTCACCACTAGACACCGGGGAGCTGTTTTTT. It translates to CASSYSPLDTGELFF.

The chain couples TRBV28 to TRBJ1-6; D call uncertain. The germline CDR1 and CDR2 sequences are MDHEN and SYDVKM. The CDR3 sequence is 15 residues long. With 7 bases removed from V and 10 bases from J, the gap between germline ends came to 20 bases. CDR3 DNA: TGTGCCAGCACCACCCGAGGCGGGATTGGGTCACCCCTCCACTTT. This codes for CASTTRGGIGSPLHF.

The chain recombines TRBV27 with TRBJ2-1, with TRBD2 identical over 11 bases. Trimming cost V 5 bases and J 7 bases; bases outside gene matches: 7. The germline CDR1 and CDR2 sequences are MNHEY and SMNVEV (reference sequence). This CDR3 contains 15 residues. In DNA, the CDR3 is TGTGCCAGCAGTGAACTTAGCGGGAGGGGAAATGAGCAGTTCTTC. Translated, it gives CASSELSGRGNEQFF.

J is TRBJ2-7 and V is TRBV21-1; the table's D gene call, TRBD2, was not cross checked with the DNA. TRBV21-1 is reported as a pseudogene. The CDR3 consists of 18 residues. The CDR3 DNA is TGTGCCAGCAGCAAGAGGGAACAACCTAGCGGGATCTCCTACGAGCAGTACTTC. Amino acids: CASSKREQPSGISYEQYF.

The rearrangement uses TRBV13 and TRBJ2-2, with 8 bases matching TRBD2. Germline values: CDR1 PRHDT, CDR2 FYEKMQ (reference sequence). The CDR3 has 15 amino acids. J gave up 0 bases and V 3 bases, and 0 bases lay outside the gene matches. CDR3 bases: TGTGCCAGCAGCTTGGGACTAGCGAACACCGGGGAGCTGTTTTTT. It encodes CASSLGLANTGELFF.

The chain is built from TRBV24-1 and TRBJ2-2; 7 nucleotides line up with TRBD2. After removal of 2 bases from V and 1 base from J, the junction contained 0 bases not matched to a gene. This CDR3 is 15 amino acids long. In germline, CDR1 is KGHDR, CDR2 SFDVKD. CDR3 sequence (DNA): TGTGCCACCAGTGATTGGGGGGGGAACACCGGGGAGCTGTTTTTT. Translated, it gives CATSDWGGNTGELFF.

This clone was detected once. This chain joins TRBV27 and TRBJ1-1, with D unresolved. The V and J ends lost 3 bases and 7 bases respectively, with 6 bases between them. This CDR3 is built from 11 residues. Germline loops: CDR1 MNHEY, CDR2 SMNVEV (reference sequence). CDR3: CASSFGREAFF. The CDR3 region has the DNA TGTGCCAGCAGTTTTGGGCGTGAAGCTTTCTTT.

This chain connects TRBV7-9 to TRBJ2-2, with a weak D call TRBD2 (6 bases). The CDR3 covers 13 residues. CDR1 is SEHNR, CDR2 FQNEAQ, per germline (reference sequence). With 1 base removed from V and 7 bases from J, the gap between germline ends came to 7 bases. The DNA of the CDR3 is TGTGCCAGCAGCTTAGGACTAGACGGGGAGCTGTTTTTT. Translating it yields CASSLGLDGELFF.

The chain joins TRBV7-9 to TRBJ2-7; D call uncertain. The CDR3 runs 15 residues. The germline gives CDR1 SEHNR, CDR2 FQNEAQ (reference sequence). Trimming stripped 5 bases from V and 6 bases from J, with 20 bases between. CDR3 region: CASSPTPARVAEQYF. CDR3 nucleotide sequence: TGTGCCAGCAGCCCAACCCCCGCTCGGGTTGCCGAGCAGTACTTC.

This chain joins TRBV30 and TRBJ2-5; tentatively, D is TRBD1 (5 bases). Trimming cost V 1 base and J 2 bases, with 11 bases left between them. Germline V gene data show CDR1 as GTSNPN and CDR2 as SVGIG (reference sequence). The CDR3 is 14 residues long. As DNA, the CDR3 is TGTGCCTGGAGTGGACAGAAGCTTCAAGAGACCCAGTACTTC. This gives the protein CAWSGQKLQETQYF.

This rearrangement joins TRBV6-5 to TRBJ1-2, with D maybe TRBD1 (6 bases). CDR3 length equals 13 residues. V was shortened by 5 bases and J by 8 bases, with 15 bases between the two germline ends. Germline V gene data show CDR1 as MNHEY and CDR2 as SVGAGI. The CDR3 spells CASSPQGSGGYTF. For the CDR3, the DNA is TGTGCCAGCAGTCCACAGGGTTCTGGGGGCTACACCTTC.

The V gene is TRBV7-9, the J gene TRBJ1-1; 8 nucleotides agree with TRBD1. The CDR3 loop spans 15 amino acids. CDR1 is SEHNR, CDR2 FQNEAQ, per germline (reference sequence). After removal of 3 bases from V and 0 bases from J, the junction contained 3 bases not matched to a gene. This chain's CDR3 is CASSLGTGMNTEAFF. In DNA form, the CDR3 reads TGTGCCAGCAGCTTGGGGACAGGCATGAACACTGAAGCTTTCTTT.

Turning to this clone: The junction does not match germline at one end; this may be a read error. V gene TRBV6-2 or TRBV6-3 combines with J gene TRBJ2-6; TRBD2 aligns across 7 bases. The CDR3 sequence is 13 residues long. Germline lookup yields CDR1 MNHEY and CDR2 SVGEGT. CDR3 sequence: CASSYPGGNVLTF. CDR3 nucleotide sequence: TGTGCCAGCAGTTACCCGGGGGGCAACGTCCTGACTTTC.